Included here is one TCR beta chain sequence, with context. The data were obtained in a study of blood T cell repertoires in COVID-19. Study overall: The study drew acute and convalescent COVID-19 samples from the United States, Italy and Spain. In each case, the material was cDNA or gDNA derived from T cells, B-cell-depleted T cells, or PBMCs.

Germline loops: CDR1 SGHAT, CDR2 FQNNGV. Trimming shortened V by 3 bases and J by 4 bases, and 19 bases separated the two germline ends. The CDR3 contains 17 residues. Original data processing: It was from reference gene primer amplification that nucleated cell counts were estimated. Method: immunoSEQ multiplex PCR; TCRdb's copy keeps in-frame clones and lacks some. V, J and clone size are taken as reported in that table, and D and trimming were inferred from the DNA itself. The table records some 82,000 clones, around 92% of them present only once. Sequencing used peripheral blood. V gene TRBV11-2 combines with J gene TRBJ2-1; maybe TRBD2 (5 bases). The TCR comes from a woman aged 45-65 years in a cohort sampled during active COVID-19. This chain's CDR3 is CASSFKHRLSGYNEQFF. In DNA form, the CDR3 reads TGTGCCAGCAGCTTTAAGCACAGACTAAGTGGGTACAATGAGCAGTTCTTC.